This record covers a single T cell receptor beta chain. The sample comes from a study of blood T cell repertoires in COVID-19. Overall study: COVID-19 samples from acute and convalescent phases originated in the United States, Italy and Spain. Sample material is recorded as cDNA or gDNA derived from T cells, B-cell-depleted T cells, or PBMCs.

How the authors handled the data: Reference gene primers were amplified, and this amplification served to estimate nucleated cell counts. Generated by immunoSEQ multiplex PCR, the TCRdb table keeps only in-frame clones and is missing some. V and J calls and clone size are copied from that table; D and trimming were computed from the DNA. The data show approximately 55,000 clones, about three quarters seen once. The junction had 4 bases not matched to a gene; V was cut back by 1 base and J by 3 bases. The germline gives CDR1 SGHNT, CDR2 YENEEA. The CDR3 length is 15 residues. The Seattle patients, enrolled during active infection, were followed longitudinally.

Sequencing input: peripheral blood. V usage is TRBV11-3 and J usage is TRBJ2-7; TRBD1 agrees at 9 bases. This TCR derives from a man aged 25-45 years with COVID-19, enrolled during active disease. The CDR3 here is CASSLAGQGNYEQYF. The CDR3 DNA reads TGTGCCAGCAGCTTAGCAGGACAGGGGAACTACGAGCAGTACTTC.